Presented here are 12 T cell receptor beta chains from one specimen sequenced in a study of shared clonotypes between healthy human individuals. Measured with immunoSEQ multiplex PCR; TCRdb has only the in-frame clones, and not every one. The sample has a few million clones, more than 90% seen once; the top ten hold roughly 0.15%. Material for sequencing was naive CD4+ T cells sorted from blood. Sample subset: CD45RA+ positively selected. The receptors shown here come from a man younger than 35 in good health.

The chain combines TRBV5-1 with TRBJ2-3; perhaps TRBD2 as D (6 bases). From germline, CDR1 is SGHRS and CDR2 YFSETQ. V lost 4 bases, J lost 7 bases, and 10 bases lay in between. CDR3 length equals 12 residues. This chain's CDR3 is CASSPDYYTQYF. The CDR3 nucleotides are TGCGCCAGCAGCCCGGACTATTATACGCAGTATTTT.

The genes are TRBV11-2 and TRBJ2-1, with TRBD2 identical over 8 bases. Germline values: CDR1 SGHAT, CDR2 FQNNGV. CDR3 length: 15 residues. V gave up 5 bases and J gave up 3 bases; unmatched junction bases: 6. The CDR3, as DNA: TGTGCCAGCAGCCCGATTAGCGGGGACTACAATGAGCAGTTCTTC. Protein product: CASSPISGDYNEQFF.

Remarks on this clone: The sample contains more than one DNA sequence encoding this CDR3. The chain joins TRBV2 to TRBJ2-5; D is undetermined. This CDR3 is built from 13 residues. Looked up from germline, CDR1 is SNHLY and CDR2 is FYNNEI. V was pared by 2 bases and J by 1 base, with 5 bases between. CDR3 sequence reads: CASSEQVQETQYF. The DNA of the CDR3 is TGTGCCAGCAGTGAACAGGTCCAAGAGACCCAGTACTTC.

J is TRBJ2-2 and V is TRBV7-2; D gene unclear. Germline lookup yields CDR1 SGHTA and CDR2 FQGNSA. This CDR3 has 14 residues. Trimming removed 5 bases from V and 6 bases from J, with 13 bases in between. In DNA, the CDR3 is TGTGCCAGCAGCCCGTCCGTCGGTGCCGGGGAGCTGTTTTTT. It codes for CASSPSVGAGELFF.

CDR3 region: CASSYQGAGTEAFF. The CDR3 DNA reads as TGCGCCAGCAGCTACCAGGGTGCTGGCACTGAAGCTTTCTTT. The J gene is TRBJ1-1, the V gene TRBV10-2; the D gene is possibly TRBD1 (5 bases). Germline V gene lookup returns CDR1 WSHSY and CDR2 SAAADI. With 6 bases removed from V and 4 bases from J, the gap between germline ends came to 15 bases. This CDR3 region has 14 residues.

This chain uses TRBV9 with TRBJ2-2; 12 positions match TRBD2. This CDR3 spans 18 amino acids. Germline V gives CDR1 SGDLS, CDR2 YYNGEE. J lost 2 bases, V lost 0 bases, and 5 bases had no gene match. CDR3 amino acids: CASSVGTSGGPNTGELFF. DNA for the CDR3: TGTGCCAGCAGCGTAGGTACTAGCGGGGGGCCAAACACCGGGGAGCTGTTTTTT.

This chain joins TRBV6-1 and TRBJ2-1, with D perhaps matching TRBD2 (6 bases). Germline-derived CDR1 and CDR2 are MNHNS and SASEGT. The CDR3 contains 15 residues. Trimming left V 6 bases short and J 9 bases short, with 21 bases between. This chain's CDR3 is CASRGPGGIDTEQFF. The CDR3 DNA sequence: TGTGCCAGCAGGGGGCCTGGGGGGATTGACACTGAGCAGTTCTTC.

The V call is TRBV6-5, the J call TRBJ2-7; perhaps D is TRBD1 or TRBD2 (6 bases each). Germline V gene sequence: CDR1 MNHEY, CDR2 SVGAGI. The CDR3 length is 14 residues. Trimming took 5 bases from V and 6 from J, leaving 17 bases between them. The CDR3 region has the DNA TGTGCCAGCAGTCACACGGGGGCCTTAGGCGAGCAGTACTTC. Translation gives CASSHTGALGEQYF.

As concerns this clone: At one end the junction does not follow the germline gene, possibly because of a read error. The chain combines TRBV9 with TRBJ2-3; TRBD1 is a possible D gene (6 bases). The CDR3 length is 18 residues. Germline-derived CDR1 and CDR2 are SGDLS and YYNGEE. For the CDR3, the DNA is TGTGCCAGCAGCCCACCCCCCAGACCGGGACAAAGCACAGATACACAGTATTTT. Translation gives CASSPPPRPGQSTDTQYF.

CDR3 sequence: CASSLDQGAGNSPLHF. The CDR3, as DNA: TGCGCCAGCAGCTTGGATCAGGGGGCGGGAAATTCACCCCTCCACTTT. The V gene is TRBV5-1, the J gene TRBJ1-6; TRBD1 aligns across 8 bases. V shed 0 bases and J 7 bases; nucleotides not matched to a gene: 6. The CDR3 covers 16 residues. The germline gives CDR1 SGHRS, CDR2 YFSETQ.

The rearrangement joins TRBV27 to TRBJ1-5, with D possibly TRBD1 on 5 matching bases. This CDR3 has 16 amino acids. V lost 2 bases, J lost 0 bases, and 11 bases lay in between. Germline CDR1 and CDR2: MNHEY and SMNVEV (reference sequence). The CDR3 sequence: CASSLKPGHSNQPQHF. The CDR3 DNA follows: TGTGCCAGCAGTTTAAAGCCAGGGCATAGCAATCAGCCCCAGCATTTT.

The chain carries TRBV5-4 and TRBJ2-7; D is undetermined. This CDR3 region has 13 residues. Germline V lookup: CDR1 SGHNT, CDR2 YYREEE (reference sequence). The ends were cut back, 9 bases at V and 3 bases at J, with 16 bases in the middle. CDR3: CATRRPGIYEQYF. The CDR3 DNA is TGTGCCACACGTCGCCCTGGGATCTACGAGCAGTACTTC.